What follows describes a single TCR beta chain. Participants spanned ages roughly 18 to 95 years and resided in 20 to 30 US areas. Cohorts were assigned according to the clinical history that participants reported. Either two negative PCRs, clearance, or symptom resolution qualified Cohort 3 donors as recovered. The data were obtained in a study of blood T cell repertoires in COVID-19. In the study's own analysis: Estimation of nucleated cell counts was performed using reference gene primer amplification. Profiling relied on immunoSEQ multiplex PCR, and the TCRdb table lists in-frame clones only, not all of them. D and trimming come from the DNA, and the V and J calls and clone size come from that table. The top ten hold roughly 20% of the sample, which has about 340,000 clones, roughly 90% seen once. Unmatched junction bases numbered 10, after V lost 3 bases and J lost 9 bases. The V gene's germline CDR1 is LGHNA and CDR2 YSLEER. The CDR3 has 15 amino acids.

The specimen was PBMCs or T cells enriched from blood (not recorded which). V gene TRBV4-3 combines with J gene TRBJ2-1, with 8 bases that match TRBD2. The receptor was derived from a woman aged 25 to 45 who had recovered from COVID-19. This chain's CDR3 is CASSQVTGTRGEQFF. CDR3 in DNA: TGCGCCAGCAGCCAGGTCACCGGGACTAGAGGTGAGCAGTTCTTC.